This TCR beta chain appears in the sequencing data of a study of blood T cell repertoires in COVID-19 (dated by TCRdb to the early 2020s). For the study in its entirety: Samples from collaborators originated in the United States, Italy and Spain and spanned both the acute and convalescent phases of COVID-19. The prospective study material was composed of cDNA or gDNA derived from T cells, B-cell-depleted T cells, or PBMCs. Subjects who had been exposed to COVID-19, were actively infected with it, or had recovered from it provided the deeply sampled blood TCRbeta repertoires that made up the dataset. The repertoires were made available in a free public database intended to serve as a resource for research on the immune response to SARS-CoV-2. Samples came from the ongoing ImmuneRACE study (first 160 participants) plus 1,254 subjects from 6 global collaborators. Sample metadata almost always included a de-identified subject ID, COVID-19 status, age in years and sex. HLA class I and class II types, where available, came from metadata supplied by the sample provider rather than from assay-based typing.

Results and caveats for the whole study, not just this receptor: The quantity of clinical and demographic metadata differed by source and by participant and was supplied without curation.

On this clone: No cognate antigen has been identified for it. One junction end disagrees with the germline gene, perhaps due to a read error.

TCRbeta CDR3 regions were amplified from genomic DNA using the immunoSEQ Assay, a bias-controlled multiplex PCR. Turning to the authors' computational methods: The number of nucleated cells in each sample was estimated by amplification of reference gene primers within the assay. To quantify the absolute abundance of each unique TCRbeta CDR3 rearrangement, sequence reads were collapsed and filtered. For each sample, productive Simpson clonality was calculated by taking the square root of Simpson's diversity index across productive rearrangements. TCRdb re-hosts the immuneACCESS table, in-frame sequences only. Its copies lack some clones; in the studies checked, an unresolved V gene accounts for under half of them, and the cause for the rest is not known. V and J calls and clone size are those listed in that table; D and trimming were worked out from the DNA. The sample yields 75,000 to 90,000 clones; roughly 85% were counted once. Roughly 10% of the sample comes from the top ten.

Whole blood was collected in K2EDTA tubes by collaborating institutions according to the institutions' own protocols. For TCRbeta analysis, collaborators shipped samples in one of three forms: frozen whole blood, isolated PBMCs, or DNA extracted from either of those sample types. Based on the germline V gene, the CDR1 and CDR2 sequences are SGHTA and FQGNSA. From its cysteine to its phenylalanine, the CDR3 spans 15 amino acids. CDR3 DNA is the only sequence kept; it has 45 bases, read in frame from the first base. This TCR came from a human donor in a cohort sampled during active COVID-19. Specimen: peripheral blood. The chain is encoded by TRBV7-2 joined to TRBJ1-2; TRBD1 matches 7 bases in the middle. The bases are TGTGCCAGCAGCGTAGCCGGGACAGCGGACTATGGCTACACCTTC. This yields the protein CASSVAGTADYGYTF. The CDR3 plus the reference TRBV7-2 and TRBJ1-2 genes for the other parts give the full variable domain: GAGVSQSPSNKVTEKGKDVELRCDPISGHTALYWYRQSLGQGLEFLIYFQGNSAPDKSGLPSDRFSAERTGGSVSTLTIQRTQQEDSAVYLCASSVAGTADYGYTFGSGTRLTVV.